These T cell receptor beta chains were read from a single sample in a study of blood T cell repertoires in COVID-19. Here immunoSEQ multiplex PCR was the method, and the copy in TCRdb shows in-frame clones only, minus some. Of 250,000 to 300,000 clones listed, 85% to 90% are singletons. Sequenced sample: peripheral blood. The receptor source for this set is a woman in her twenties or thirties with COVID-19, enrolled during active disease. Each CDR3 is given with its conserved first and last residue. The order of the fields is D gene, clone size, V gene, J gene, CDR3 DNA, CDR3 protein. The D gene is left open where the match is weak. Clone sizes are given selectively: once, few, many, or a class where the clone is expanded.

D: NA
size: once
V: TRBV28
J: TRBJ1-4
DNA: TGTGCCAGCAGTTTGACAGGCGCAACTAATGAAAAACTGTTTTTT
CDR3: CASSLTGATNEKLFF

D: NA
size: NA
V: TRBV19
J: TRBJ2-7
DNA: TGTGCCAGTAGTATGAGGGGGATGAGATACGAGCAGTACTTC
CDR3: CASSMRGMRYEQYF

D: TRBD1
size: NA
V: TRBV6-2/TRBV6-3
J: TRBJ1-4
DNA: TGTGCCAGCAGCGACAGGGGTACAACTAATGAAAAACTGTTTTTT
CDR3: CASSDRGTTNEKLFF

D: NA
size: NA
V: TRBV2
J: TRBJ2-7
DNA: TGTGCCAGCCGGCTGAAAAGGGAGCTGTACGAGCAGTACTTC
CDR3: CASRLKRELYEQYF

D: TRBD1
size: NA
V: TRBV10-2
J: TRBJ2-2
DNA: TGCGCCAGCAGTGAGGGGACAGCGAACACCGGGGAGCTGTTTTTT
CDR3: CASSEGTANTGELFF

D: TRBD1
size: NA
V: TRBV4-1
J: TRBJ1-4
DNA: TGCGCCAGCAGCCCTATACAGGGGCAGAATGAAAAACTGTTTTTT
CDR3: CASSPIQGQNEKLFF

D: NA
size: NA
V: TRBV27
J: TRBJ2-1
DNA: TGTGCCAGCAGTACCCCGTCGGGACACGAGCAGTTCTTC
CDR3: CASSTPSGHEQFF

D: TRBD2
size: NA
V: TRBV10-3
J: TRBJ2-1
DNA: TGTGCCATCAGTGCTCGCGGGAGTGGGTACAATGAGCAGTTCTTC
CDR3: CAISARGSGYNEQFF

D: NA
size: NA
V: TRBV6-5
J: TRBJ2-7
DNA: TGTGCCAGCAGGTCCGATAGCTACGAGCAGTACTTC
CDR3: CASRSDSYEQYF

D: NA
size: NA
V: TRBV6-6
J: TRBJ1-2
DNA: TGTGCCACCGAGCGACAGAAAAACTATGGCTACACCTTC
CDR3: CATERQKNYGYTF

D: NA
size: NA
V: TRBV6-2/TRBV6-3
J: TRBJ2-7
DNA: TGTGCCAGCAGTACACCGCCGGGGTCCTACGAGCAGTACTTC
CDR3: CASSTPPGSYEQYF

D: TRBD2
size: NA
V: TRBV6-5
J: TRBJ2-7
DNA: TGTGCCAGCAGAGCCGGGACTAGATCTCTCTACGAGCAGTACTTC
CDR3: CASRAGTRSLYEQYF

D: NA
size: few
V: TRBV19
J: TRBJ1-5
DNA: TGTGCCAGTAGCCCTGACGGAGGGGAGGGAAATGTTCCCCAGCATTTT
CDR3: CASSPDGGEGNVPQHF

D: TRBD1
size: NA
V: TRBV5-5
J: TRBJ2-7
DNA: TGTGCCAGCAGCTTGGCACCGGACAGGGGGGCCTACGAGCAGTACTTC
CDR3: CASSLAPDRGAYEQYF

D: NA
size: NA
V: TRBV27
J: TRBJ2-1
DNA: TGTGCCAGCAGTCTTTGGGCTCGGAATGAGCAGTTCTTC
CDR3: CASSLWARNEQFF

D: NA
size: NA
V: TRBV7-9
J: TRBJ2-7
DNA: TGTGCCAGCAGCTTAGATTTGGTGGGCTTCTCCTACGAGCAGTACTTC
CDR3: CASSLDLVGFSYEQYF

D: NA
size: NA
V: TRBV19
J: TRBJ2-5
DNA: TGTGCCCGGGGGTGGGGCGGGGTGGGTCAGGAGACCCAGTACTTC
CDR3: CARGWGGVGQETQYF

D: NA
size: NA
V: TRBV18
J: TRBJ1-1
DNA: TGTGCCAGCTCACAAATGACAGGACCGAGTGAAGCTTTCTTT
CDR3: CASSQMTGPSEAFF

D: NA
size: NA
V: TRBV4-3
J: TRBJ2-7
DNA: TGCGCCAGCAGCCAAGATCGGGGGAGCTCCTACGAGCAGTACTTC
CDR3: CASSQDRGSSYEQYF

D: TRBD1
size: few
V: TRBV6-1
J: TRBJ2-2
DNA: TGTGCCAGCAGTGAGGGGACAGGGGCTCTCACCGGGGAGCTGTTTTTT
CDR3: CASSEGTGALTGELFF

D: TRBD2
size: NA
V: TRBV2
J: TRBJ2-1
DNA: TGTGCCAGCGCTAGCGGGAGGGGGAATGAGCAGTTCTTC
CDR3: CASASGRGNEQFF

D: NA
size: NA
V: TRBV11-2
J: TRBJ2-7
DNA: TGTGCCAGCAGCTGGAGCAGGGTCGAGCAGTACTTC
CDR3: CASSWSRVEQYF

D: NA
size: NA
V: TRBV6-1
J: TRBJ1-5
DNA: TGTGCCAGCAGTGAGTTAGGGGGCAATCAGCCCCAGCATTTT
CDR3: CASSELGGNQPQHF

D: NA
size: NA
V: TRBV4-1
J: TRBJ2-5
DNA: TGCGCCAGCAGCCCGCTCGGGCGGAGGAATCAAGAGACCCAGTACTTC
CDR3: CASSPLGRRNQETQYF

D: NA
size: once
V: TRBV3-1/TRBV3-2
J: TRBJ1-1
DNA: TGTGCCAGCAGCCAAGACGTTGCTGAAGCTTTCTTT
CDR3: CASSQDVAEAFF

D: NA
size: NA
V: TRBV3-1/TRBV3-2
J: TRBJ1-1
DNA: TGTGCCAGCAGCCAAGACTGGGGGCAGGTGGACGCTGAAGCTTTCTTT
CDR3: CASSQDWGQVDAEAFF

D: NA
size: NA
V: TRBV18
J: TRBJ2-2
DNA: TGTGCCAGCTGCCGGGAAGAGAGGACCGGGGAGCTGTTTTTT
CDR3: CASCREERTGELFF

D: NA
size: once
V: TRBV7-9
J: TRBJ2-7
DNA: TGTGCCAGCAGCTTAATATCTCCGGGGGAGCAGTACTTC
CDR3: CASSLISPGEQYF

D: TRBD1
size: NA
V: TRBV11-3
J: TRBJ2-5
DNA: TGTGCCAGCAGCCCCAGGGGGCTCCAAGAGACCCAGTACTTC
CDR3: CASSPRGLQETQYF

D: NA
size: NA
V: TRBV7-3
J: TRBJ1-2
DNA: TGTGCCAGCAGCCTGGACAGTAACTATGGCTACACCTTC
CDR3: CASSLDSNYGYTF

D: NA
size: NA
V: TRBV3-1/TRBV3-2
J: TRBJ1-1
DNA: TGTGCCAGCAGCCAAGATAGGAGTACTGAAGCTTTCTTT
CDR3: CASSQDRSTEAFF

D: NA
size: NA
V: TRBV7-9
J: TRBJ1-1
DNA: TGTGCCAGCAGCCGTCCGGTGACAATGAACACTGAAGCTTTCTTT
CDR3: CASSRPVTMNTEAFF

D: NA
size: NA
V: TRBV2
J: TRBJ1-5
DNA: TGTGCCAGCAGCATAGTAGCGGGCAATCAGCCCCAGCATTTT
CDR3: CASSIVAGNQPQHF

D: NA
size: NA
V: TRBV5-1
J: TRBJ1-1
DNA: TGCGCCAGCAGTTCTGGGGTGGGGAGAGCTGAAGCTTTCTTT
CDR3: CASSSGVGRAEAFF

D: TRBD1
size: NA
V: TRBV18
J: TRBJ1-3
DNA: TGTGCCAGCTCCCTCCTTCCGGGACAGGGTCTAGGCGGAAACACCATATATTTT
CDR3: CASSLLPGQGLGGNTIYF

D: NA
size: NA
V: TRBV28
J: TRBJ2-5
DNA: TGTGCCAGCAGTTTCGGCAGAACTATCCAAGAGACCCAGTACTTC
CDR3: CASSFGRTIQETQYF

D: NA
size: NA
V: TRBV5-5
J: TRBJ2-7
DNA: TGTGCCAGCAGCTTGGTGTTAGGACAGTACTCTTCCTACGAGCAGTACTTC
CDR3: CASSLVLGQYSSYEQYF

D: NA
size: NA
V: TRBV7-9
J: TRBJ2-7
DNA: TGTGCCAGCAGCACGGAGGGGTTTCCTTCCTACGAGCAGTACTTC
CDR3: CASSTEGFPSYEQYF

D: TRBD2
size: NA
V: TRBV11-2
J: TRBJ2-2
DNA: TGTGCCAGCAGCTTAGTTGATAGCGGGGTAGCCGGGGAGCTGTTTTTT
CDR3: CASSLVDSGVAGELFF

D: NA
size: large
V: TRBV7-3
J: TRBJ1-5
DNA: TGTGCCAGCAGCTTTTTATCTAGGCCCCAGCATTTT
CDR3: CASSFLSRPQHF

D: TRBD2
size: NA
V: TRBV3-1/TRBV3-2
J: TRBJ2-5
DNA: TGTGCCAGCAACCGGGGGGAGGCCCAGTACTTC
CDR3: CASNRGEAQYF

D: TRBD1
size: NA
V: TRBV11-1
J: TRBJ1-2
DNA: TGTGCCAGCAGCCCAGGGGGAAAGGTCTATGGCTACACCTTC
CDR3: CASSPGGKVYGYTF

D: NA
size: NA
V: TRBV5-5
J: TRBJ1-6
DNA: TGTGCCAGCAGCTTGGGACAGGACATCCTAAATAATTCACCCCTCCACTTT
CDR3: CASSLGQDILNNSPLHF

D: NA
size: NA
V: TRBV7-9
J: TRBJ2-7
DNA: TGTGCCAGCAGCTTACAGGGGCACGAGCAGTACTTC
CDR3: CASSLQGHEQYF

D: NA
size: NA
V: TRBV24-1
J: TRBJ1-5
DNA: TGTGCCACCAGTGACCTAGGAAATCCCCAGCATTTT
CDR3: CATSDLGNPQHF

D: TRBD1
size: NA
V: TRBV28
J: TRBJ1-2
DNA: TGTGCCAGCAGTTTCGCGGGACAGGGGGCTGGTGGCTACACCTTC
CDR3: CASSFAGQGAGGYTF

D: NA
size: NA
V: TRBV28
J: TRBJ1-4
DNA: TGTGCCAGCAGTCTGCAGGGTTTTGAAAAACTGTTTTTT
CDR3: CASSLQGFEKLFF

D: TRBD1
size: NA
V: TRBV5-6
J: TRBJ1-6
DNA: TGTGCCAGCAGCTTCGGACAGGGGGGATCACCCCTCCACTTT
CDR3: CASSFGQGGSPLHF

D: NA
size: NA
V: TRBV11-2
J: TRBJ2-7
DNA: TGTGCCAGCAGCTTCGGCAGGGACTACGAGCAGTACTTC
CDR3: CASSFGRDYEQYF

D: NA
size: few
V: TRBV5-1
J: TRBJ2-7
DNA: TGCGCCAGCAGCTTGTGGGAGGCCCCCTACGAGCAGTACTTC
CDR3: CASSLWEAPYEQYF

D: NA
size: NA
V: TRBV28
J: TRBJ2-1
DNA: TGTGCCAGCAGTTTATCTTCAGTCCCTGAGCAGTTCTTC
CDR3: CASSLSSVPEQFF

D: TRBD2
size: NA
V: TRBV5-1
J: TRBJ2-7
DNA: TGCGCCAGCCAAAGGGAGGGACTAGGAGCGGACGAGCAGTACTTC
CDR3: CASQREGLGADEQYF

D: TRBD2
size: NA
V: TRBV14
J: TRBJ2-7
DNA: TGTGCCAGCAGCCGGCAACTAGCGGGCCGGGAGCAGTACTTC
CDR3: CASSRQLAGREQYF

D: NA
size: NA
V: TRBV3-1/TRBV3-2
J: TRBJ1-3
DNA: TGTGCCAGCAGCCAAGAAGGGGGGGGCTCTGGAAACACCATATATTTT
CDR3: CASSQEGGGSGNTIYF

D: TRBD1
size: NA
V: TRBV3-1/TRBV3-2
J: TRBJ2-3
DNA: TGTGCCAGCAGCCAAGTTGACAGGGTGGTAGATACGCAGTATTTT
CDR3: CASSQVDRVVDTQYF

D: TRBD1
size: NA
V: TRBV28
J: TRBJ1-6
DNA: TGTGCCAGCAGAAGGGGGCTTTCACCCCTCCACTTT
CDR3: CASRRGLSPLHF

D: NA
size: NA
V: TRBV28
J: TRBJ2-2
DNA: TGTGCAATCGGGGCGGGAAACACCGGGGAGCTGTTTTTT
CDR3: CAIGAGNTGELFF

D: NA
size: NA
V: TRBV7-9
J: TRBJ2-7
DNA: TGTGCCAGCAGCCTGGCCATCAACTCCTACGAGCAGTACTTC
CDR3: CASSLAINSYEQYF

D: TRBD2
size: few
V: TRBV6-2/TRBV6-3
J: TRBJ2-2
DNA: TGTGCCAGCAGTTTAGGCGGGAGGCATACCGGGGAGCTGTTTTTT
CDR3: CASSLGGRHTGELFF